The source of this T cell receptor (beta chain) is a study of cytomegalovirus exposure and HLA in healthy donors. Study information: Within the Caucasian-associated ancestry cluster were around 80% of the roughly 400 genotyped donors. Overall study findings and caveats: In an earlier analysis, about 87% or about 30%: the productive usage of most TCR beta V segments. A later analysis appeared to link common viral pathogens to several of the most significant clusters. According to a later analysis, donors in an Asian-associated ancestry cluster reportedly had fewer N-insertions than the roughly 720-donor mean.

With respect to this clone: No antigen is known for it.

The study ran its PCR with 60 Vbeta and 13 Jbeta primers. This table comes from immunoSEQ multiplex PCR, and its TCRdb copy is limited to in-frame clones, with some not included. The table records approximately 160,000 clones, approximately 80% of them present only once. This TCR was recovered from a woman aged 35 to 49 in good health and CMV-seropositive. The specimen sequenced was PBMCs.

CDR3 DNA: TGTGCCAGCAGCGTAGGACAGGGGGCTTCCTACGAGCAGTACTTC. It translates to CASSVGQGASYEQYF. The genes are TRBV9 and TRBJ2-7; TRBD1 aligns across 10 bases. V shed 0 bases and J 1 base; nucleotides not matched to a gene: 1. Germline CDR1 is SGDLS and CDR2 is YYNGEE. The CDR3 has 15 residues.